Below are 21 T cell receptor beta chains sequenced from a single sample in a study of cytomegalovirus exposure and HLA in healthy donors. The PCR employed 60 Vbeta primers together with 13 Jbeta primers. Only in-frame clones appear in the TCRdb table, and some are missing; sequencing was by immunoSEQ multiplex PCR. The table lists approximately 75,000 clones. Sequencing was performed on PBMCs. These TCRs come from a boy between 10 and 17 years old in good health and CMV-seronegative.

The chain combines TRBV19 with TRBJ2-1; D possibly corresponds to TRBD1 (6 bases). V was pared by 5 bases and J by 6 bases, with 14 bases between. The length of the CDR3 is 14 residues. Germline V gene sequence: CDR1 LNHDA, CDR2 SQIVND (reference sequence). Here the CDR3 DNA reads TGTGCCAGTAGTTTCGGGACAAACGGCAATGAGCAGTTCTTC. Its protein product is CASSFGTNGNEQFF.

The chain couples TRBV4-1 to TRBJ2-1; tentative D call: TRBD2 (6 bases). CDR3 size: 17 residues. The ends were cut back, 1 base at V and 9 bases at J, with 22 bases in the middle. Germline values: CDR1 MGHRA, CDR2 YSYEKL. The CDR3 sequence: CASSQVDLGLGRGEQFF. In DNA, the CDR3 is TGCGCCAGCAGCCAAGTCGATTTGGGGTTGGGGCGGGGTGAGCAGTTCTTC.

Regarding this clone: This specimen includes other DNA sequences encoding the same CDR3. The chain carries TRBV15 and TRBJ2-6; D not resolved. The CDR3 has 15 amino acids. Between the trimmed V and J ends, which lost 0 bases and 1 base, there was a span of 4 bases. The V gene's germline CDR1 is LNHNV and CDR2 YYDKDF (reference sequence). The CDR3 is CATSRDKSGANVLTF. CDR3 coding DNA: TGTGCCACCAGCAGAGACAAATCTGGGGCCAACGTCCTGACTTTC.

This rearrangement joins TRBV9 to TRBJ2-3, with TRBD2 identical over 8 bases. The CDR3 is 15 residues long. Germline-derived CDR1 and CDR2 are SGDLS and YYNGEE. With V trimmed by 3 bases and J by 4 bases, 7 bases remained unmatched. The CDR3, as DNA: TGTGCCAGCAGCGCGAGCGGGAGAGGGGCAGATACGCAGTATTTT. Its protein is CASSASGRGADTQYF.

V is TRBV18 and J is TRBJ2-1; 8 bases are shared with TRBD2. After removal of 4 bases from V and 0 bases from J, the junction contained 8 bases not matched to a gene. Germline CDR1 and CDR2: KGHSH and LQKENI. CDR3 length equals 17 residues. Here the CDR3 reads CASSLYVAGSSYNEQFF. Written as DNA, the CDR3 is TGTGCCAGCTCACTCTACGTAGCGGGGAGCTCCTACAATGAGCAGTTCTTC.

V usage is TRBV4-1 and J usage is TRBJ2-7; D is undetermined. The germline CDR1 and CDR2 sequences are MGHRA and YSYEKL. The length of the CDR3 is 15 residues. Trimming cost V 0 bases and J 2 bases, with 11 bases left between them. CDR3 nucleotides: TGCGCCAGCAGCCAAGATGAACTTATAACCTACGAGCAGTACTTC. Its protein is CASSQDELITYEQYF.

CDR3 loop: CAWNSGTGGNEQFF. CDR3 coding DNA: TGTGCCTGGAACTCCGGGACAGGGGGGAATGAGCAGTTCTTC. The V call is TRBV30, the J call TRBJ2-1; 11 positions match TRBD1. The CDR3 has 14 residues. Trimming at V came to 4 bases and at J to 7 bases, leaving 6 bases not matched to a gene. Germline CDR1 and CDR2: GTSNPN and SVGIG (reference sequence). The whole variable domain, remainder taken from reference TRBV30 and TRBJ2-1, is SQTIHQWPATLVQPVGSPLSLECTVEGTSNPNLYWYRQAAGRGLQLLFYSVGIGQISSEVPQNLSASRPQDRQFILSSKKLLLSDSGFYLCAWNSGTGGNEQFFGPGTRLTVL.

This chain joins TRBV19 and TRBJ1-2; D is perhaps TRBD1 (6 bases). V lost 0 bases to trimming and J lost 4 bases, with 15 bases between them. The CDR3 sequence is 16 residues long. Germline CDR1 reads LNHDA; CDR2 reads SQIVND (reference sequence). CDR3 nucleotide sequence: TGTGCCAGTAGTATAGATTTGCAGGGGAATAGCTATGGCTACACCTTC. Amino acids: CASSIDLQGNSYGYTF.

As DNA, the CDR3 is TGCAGCGTTGCAGGTACCTATGGCTACACCTTC. Encoded protein: CSVAGTYGYTF. This chain joins TRBV29-1 and TRBJ1-2; D not resolved. The CDR3 has 11 amino acids. Trimming pared 4 bases from V and 4 bases from J, leaving 7 bases between. Germline CDR1 and CDR2: SQVTM and ANQGSEA. The whole variable domain, filled in from reference TRBV29-1 and TRBJ1-2, reads SAVISQKPSRDICQRGTSLTIQCQVDSQVTMMFWYRQQPGQSLTLIATANQGSEATYESGFVIDKFPISRPNLTFSTLTVSNMSPEDSSIYLCSVAGTYGYTFGSGTRLTVV.

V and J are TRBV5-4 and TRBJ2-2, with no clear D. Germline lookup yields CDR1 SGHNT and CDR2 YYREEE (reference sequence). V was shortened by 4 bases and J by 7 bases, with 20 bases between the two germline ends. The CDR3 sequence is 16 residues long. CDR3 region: CASSPIEAGNFGELFF. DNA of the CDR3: TGTGCCAGCAGCCCGATAGAAGCTGGTAACTTCGGGGAGCTGTTTTTT. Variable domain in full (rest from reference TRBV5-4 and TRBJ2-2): ETGVTQSPTHLIKTRGQQVTLRCSSQSGHNTVSWYQQALGQGPQFIFQYYREEENGRGNFPPRFSGLQFPNYSSELNVNALELDDSALYLCASSPIEAGNFGELFFGEGSRLTVL.

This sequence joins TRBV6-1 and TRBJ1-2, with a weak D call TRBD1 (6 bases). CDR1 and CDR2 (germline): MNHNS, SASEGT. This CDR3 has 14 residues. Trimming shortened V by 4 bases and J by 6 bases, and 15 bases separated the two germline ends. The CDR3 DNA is TGTGCCAGCAGTGCCTGGGACACTAGGAATGGCTACACCTTC. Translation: CASSAWDTRNGYTF.

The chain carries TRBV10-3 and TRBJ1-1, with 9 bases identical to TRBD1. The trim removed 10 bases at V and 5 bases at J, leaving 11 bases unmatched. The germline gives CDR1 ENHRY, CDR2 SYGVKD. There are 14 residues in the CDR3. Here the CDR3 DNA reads TGTGCCAGCAGGGGACAGGGAGGTCCGACTGAAGCTTTCTTT. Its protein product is CASRGQGGPTEAFF.

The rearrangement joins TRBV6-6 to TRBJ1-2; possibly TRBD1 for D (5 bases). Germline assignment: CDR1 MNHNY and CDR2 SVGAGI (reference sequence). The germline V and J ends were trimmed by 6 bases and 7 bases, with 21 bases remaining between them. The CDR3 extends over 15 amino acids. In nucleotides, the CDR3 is TGTGCCAGCAGGAACCCTGGGGGGGGTCGGTCTGGCTACACCTTC. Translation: CASRNPGGGRSGYTF.

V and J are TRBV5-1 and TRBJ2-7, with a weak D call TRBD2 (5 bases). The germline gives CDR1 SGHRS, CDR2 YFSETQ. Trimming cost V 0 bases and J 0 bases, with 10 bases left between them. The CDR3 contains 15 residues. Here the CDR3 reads CASSLGGAASYEQYF. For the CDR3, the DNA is TGCGCCAGCAGCTTGGGTGGAGCGGCCTCCTACGAGCAGTACTTC.

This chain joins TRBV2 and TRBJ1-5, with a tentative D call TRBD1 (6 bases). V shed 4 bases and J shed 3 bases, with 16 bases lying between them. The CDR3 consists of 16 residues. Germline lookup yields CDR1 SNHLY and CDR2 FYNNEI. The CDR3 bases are TGTGCCAGCAGTGGGGCGGGGGGCAACTCCAATCAGCCCCAGCATTTT. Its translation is CASSGAGGNSNQPQHF.

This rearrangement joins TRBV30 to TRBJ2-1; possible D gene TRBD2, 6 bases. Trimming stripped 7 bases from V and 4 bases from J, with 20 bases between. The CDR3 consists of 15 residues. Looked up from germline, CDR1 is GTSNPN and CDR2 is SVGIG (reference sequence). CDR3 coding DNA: TGTGCCTCCGGGGGTCGGGGCAGACAATACAATGAGCAGTTCTTC. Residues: CASGGRGRQYNEQFF.

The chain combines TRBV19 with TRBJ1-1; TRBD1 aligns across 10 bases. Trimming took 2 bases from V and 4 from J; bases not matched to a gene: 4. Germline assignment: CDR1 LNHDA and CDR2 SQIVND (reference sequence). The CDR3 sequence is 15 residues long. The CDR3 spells CASSISTGGVTEAFF. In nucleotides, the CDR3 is TGTGCCAGTAGTATATCGACAGGGGGCGTCACTGAAGCTTTCTTT.

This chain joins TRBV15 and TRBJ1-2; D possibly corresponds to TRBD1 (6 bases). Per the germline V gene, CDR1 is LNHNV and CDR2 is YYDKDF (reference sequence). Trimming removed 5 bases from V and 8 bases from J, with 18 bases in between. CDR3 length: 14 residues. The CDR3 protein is CATSSRDTGDGYTF. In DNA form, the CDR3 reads TGTGCCACCAGCTCCCGGGACACCGGGGACGGCTACACCTTC.

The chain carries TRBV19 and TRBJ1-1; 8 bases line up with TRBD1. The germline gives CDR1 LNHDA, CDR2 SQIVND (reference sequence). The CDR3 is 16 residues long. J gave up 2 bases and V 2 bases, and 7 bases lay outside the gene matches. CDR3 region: CASSIQGTGGNTEAFF. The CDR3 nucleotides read TGTGCCAGTAGTATACAAGGGACAGGAGGAAACACTGAAGCTTTCTTT. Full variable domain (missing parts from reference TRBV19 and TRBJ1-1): DGGITQSPKYLFRKEGQNVTLSCEQNLNHDAMYWYRQDPGQGLRLIYYSQIVNDFQKGDIAEGYSVSREKKESFPLTVTSAQKNPTAFYLCASSIQGTGGNTEAFFGQGTRLTVV.

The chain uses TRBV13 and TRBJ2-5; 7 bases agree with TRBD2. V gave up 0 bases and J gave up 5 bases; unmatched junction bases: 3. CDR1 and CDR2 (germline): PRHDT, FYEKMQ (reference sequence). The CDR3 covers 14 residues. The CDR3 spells CASSLGRREETQYF. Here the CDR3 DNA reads TGTGCCAGCAGCTTAGGCCGGCGGGAGGAGACCCAGTACTTC.

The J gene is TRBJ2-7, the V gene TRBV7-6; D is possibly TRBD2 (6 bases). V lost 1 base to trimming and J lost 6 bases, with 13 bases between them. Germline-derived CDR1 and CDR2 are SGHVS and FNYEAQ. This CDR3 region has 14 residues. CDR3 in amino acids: CASSLGQDYGEQYF. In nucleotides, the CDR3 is TGTGCCAGCAGCTTAGGTCAGGACTATGGCGAGCAGTACTTC.